The 15 T cell receptor beta chains listed next were all sequenced from one sample in a study of cytomegalovirus exposure and HLA in healthy donors. Primers for the PCR totalled 60 Vbeta and 13 Jbeta. The repertoire was sequenced with immunoSEQ multiplex PCR; TCRdb's copy has only in-frame clones and lacks some. This sample contains roughly 80,000 clones. Material: PBMCs. The receptors stem from a woman aged 30 to 39 in good health and CMV-seronegative.

The V and J genes are TRBV4-1 and TRBJ1-2, with 7 nucleotides matching TRBD1. CDR1 MGHRA and CDR2 YSYEKL come from the germline V gene. CDR3 length: 15 amino acids. The V gene end was trimmed by 0 bases and the J gene end by 5 bases; junction bases not matched to a gene: 6. CDR3 DNA: TGCGCCAGCAGCCAAGACGGACAGGCTTTGTATGGCTACACCTTC. Its translation is CASSQDGQALYGYTF.

The chain carries TRBV4-1 and TRBJ2-7; D gene ambiguous. Trimming left V 1 base short and J 2 bases short, with 12 bases between. The CDR3 consists of 15 residues. Germline V lookup: CDR1 MGHRA, CDR2 YSYEKL. The CDR3 sequence: CASSQVAELTYEQYF. For the CDR3, the DNA is TGCGCCAGCAGCCAAGTTGCCGAGCTCACCTACGAGCAGTACTTC.

The rearrangement links TRBV19 to TRBJ1-1; no clear D gene. V was pared by 6 bases and J by 1 base, with 15 bases between. Germline CDR1 is LNHDA and CDR2 is SQIVND (reference sequence). The CDR3 is 15 amino acids. The CDR3 is CASRTTNRKNTEAFF. CDR3 nucleotide sequence: TGTGCCAGTAGGACGACTAATCGGAAGAACACTGAAGCTTTCTTT.

The chain has TRBV18 and TRBJ1-5; the D gene is possibly TRBD1 (5 bases). Germline V gene data show CDR1 as KGHSH and CDR2 as LQKENI. The V and J ends lost 4 bases and 6 bases respectively, with 13 bases between them. The CDR3 is made up of 14 amino acids. In DNA form, the CDR3 reads TGTGCCAGCTCACTTGCGGGGGGAAGTCAGCCCCAGCATTTT. Translating it yields CASSLAGGSQPQHF.

The chain has TRBV6-1 and TRBJ1-1; D unresolved. CDR1 MNHNS and CDR2 SASEGT come from the germline V gene. CDR3 size: 13 residues. The V gene lost 2 bases and the J gene lost 7 bases, with 11 bases spanning the gap. The CDR3 DNA follows: TGTGCCAGCAGTGAAAAGGGCGAGGGTGAAGCTTTCTTT. Its protein product is CASSEKGEGEAFF.

V is TRBV30 and J is TRBJ1-2, with 11 bases that match TRBD1. The V gene end was trimmed by 8 bases and the J gene end by 3 bases; junction bases not matched to a gene: 11. The CDR3 spans 15 residues. Per germline, CDR1 GTSNPN and CDR2 SVGIG (reference sequence). The CDR3 DNA follows: TGTGCCGGGGGAAGGACAGGGGGCCGCTACTATGGCTACACCTTC. It encodes CAGGRTGGRYYGYTF.

The CDR3 is CASSRDYYEQYF. Here the CDR3 DNA reads TGTGCCAGCAGTCGGGACTACTACGAGCAGTACTTC. V and J are TRBV25-1 and TRBJ2-7, with TRBD2 matching 7 bases. V lost 5 bases to trimming and J lost 3 bases; unmatched junction nucleotides: 1. CDR3 length equals 12 residues. CDR1 is MGHDK and CDR2 is SYGVNS in the germline V gene.

The chain couples TRBV6-6 to TRBJ2-1; TRBD2 aligns across 8 bases. CDR1 and CDR2 (germline): MNHNY, SVGAGI (reference sequence). After removal of 5 bases from V and 0 bases from J, the junction contained 3 bases not matched to a gene. This CDR3 region has 15 residues. This chain's CDR3 is CASSRAGGSYNEQFF. As DNA, the CDR3 is TGTGCCAGCAGTCGGGCGGGGGGCTCCTACAATGAGCAGTTCTTC.

V is TRBV9 and J is TRBJ1-1, with 9 nucleotides matching TRBD1. Trimming removed 3 bases from V and 4 bases from J; junction bases left unmatched: 7. There are 15 residues in the CDR3. Germline V CDR1 and CDR2: SGDLS, YYNGEE. DNA of the CDR3: TGTGCCAGCAGCGCTGTGGACAGGGGCGGCACTGAAGCTTTCTTT. Translation gives CASSAVDRGGTEAFF.

This sequence joins TRBV15 and TRBJ2-3; TRBD2 matches 14 bases. Germline CDR1 and CDR2: LNHNV and YYDKDF (reference sequence). V dropped 3 bases and J dropped 5; count of bases not matched to a gene: 10. This CDR3 has 18 residues. The DNA of the CDR3 is TGTGCCACCAGCAGGGGCAGCGGGACTAGCGGGAGAGAAGATACGCAGTATTTT. Its protein is CATSRGSGTSGREDTQYF. The entire variable domain, with the rest obtained from reference TRBV15 and TRBJ2-3, is as follows: DAMVIQNPRYQVTQFGKPVTLSCSQTLNHNVMYWYQQKSSQAPKLLFHYYDKDFNNEADTPDNFQSRRPNTSFCFLDIRSPGLGDTAMYLCATSRGSGTSGREDTQYFGPGTRLTVL.

V usage is TRBV30 and J usage is TRBJ2-7; possibly TRBD2 for D (5 bases). Trimming pared 2 bases from V and 2 bases from J, leaving 16 bases between. CDR1 is GTSNPN, CDR2 SVGIG, per germline (reference sequence). The CDR3 is 15 amino acids. The CDR3 DNA sequence: TGTGCCTGGAGTCCTGAGGGTTATCTAGCCTACGAGCAGTACTTC. Residues: CAWSPEGYLAYEQYF. Complete variable domain (other parts from reference TRBV30 and TRBJ2-7): SQTIHQWPATLVQPVGSPLSLECTVEGTSNPNLYWYRQAAGRGLQLLFYSVGIGQISSEVPQNLSASRPQDRQFILSSKKLLLSDSGFYLCAWSPEGYLAYEQYFGPGTRLTVT.

V is TRBV6-6 and J is TRBJ2-7; 9 bases map to TRBD1. The CDR3 has 11 amino acids. The trim removed 8 bases at V and 7 bases at J, leaving 3 bases unmatched. In germline, CDR1 is MNHNY, CDR2 SVGAGI (reference sequence). Here the CDR3 DNA reads TGTGCCAGCGGGACAGGGTTAGAGCAGTACTTC. Its protein is CASGTGLEQYF.

The chain is built from TRBV6-5 and TRBJ2-2; 8 nucleotides match TRBD2. The CDR3 has 15 residues. V shed 6 bases, J shed 4 bases, and the junction held 7 bases outside the gene matches. Germline CDR1 reads MNHEY; CDR2 reads SVGAGI. The CDR3 loop reads CASSRGGLGTGELFF. The CDR3 nucleotides read TGTGCCAGCAGCCGGGGGGGCCTGGGCACCGGGGAGCTGTTTTTT.

The DNA for the CDR3 is TGTGCCAGCAGCCATCCACAGGGAGTTCAAGAGACCCAGTACTTC. The encoded protein is CASSHPQGVQETQYF. The chain employs TRBV14 and TRBJ2-5, with D possibly TRBD1 on 6 matching bases. Trimming removed 3 bases from V and 2 bases from J, with 13 bases in between. The CDR3 is 15 amino acids. The germline CDR1 and CDR2 sequences are SGHDN and FVKESK.

The rearrangement uses TRBV28 and TRBJ1-2; TRBD1 might be the D (5 bases). Trimming cost V 6 bases and J 6 bases, with 14 bases left between them. Germline CDR1 and CDR2: MDHEN and SYDVKM. The CDR3 is 13 amino acids. The DNA of the CDR3 is TGTGCCAGCAGCCCCACAGGCATAGATGGCTACACCTTC. Translating gives CASSPTGIDGYTF.